These T cell receptor beta chains were read from a single sample in a study of molecular identifiers for immune sequencing clone quantification. From the PCR reads, TCRdb called clonotypes with MiXCR, one entry per CDR3 protein. The sample holds about 100,000 distinct CDR3 sequences, 20% to 25% seen once. The material sequenced was naive CD8+ T cells from blood, with Jurkat cell RNA spiked in. The source is a human donor in good health. Some libraries in this study had Jurkat cell RNA spiked in. Both conserved end residues are part of each CDR3. A D gene is named only where the DNA matches it firmly. Size tells how often a clone was seen (once, few, many) or the class of an expanded clone, and some rows leave it out.

size: few
J: TRBJ2-3
D: TRBD2
length: 19
V: TRBV20-1
DNA: TGCAGTGCTAGAGATTTATACGGGACGGTAGCGGGTGGCACAGATACGCAGTATTTT
CDR3: CSARDLYGTVAGGTDTQYF

size: many
J: TRBJ2-3
D: .
length: 17
V: TRBV7-9
DNA: TGTGCCAGCAGCTCCGAGGCAGGGTCTCTCCCCACAGATACGCAGTATTTT
CDR3: CASSSEAGSLPTDTQYF

size: .
J: TRBJ2-7
D: TRBD1
length: 15
V: TRBV19
DNA: TGTGCCAGTAGTATCCCCGGGACAGGGGGCTACGAGCAGTACTTC
CDR3: CASSIPGTGGYEQYF

size: many
J: TRBJ2-3
D: .
length: 14
V: TRBV30
DNA: TGTGCCTGGAATTTGGTGGGGACCACAGATACGCAGTATTTT
CDR3: CAWNLVGTTDTQYF

size: .
J: TRBJ2-7
D: TRBD1
length: 15
V: TRBV28
DNA: TGTGCCAGCACCCTGACCCCGGACAGGGTCTACGAGCAGTACTTC
CDR3: CASTLTPDRVYEQYF

size: many
J: TRBJ1-4
D: .
length: 15
V: TRBV5-6
DNA: TGTGCCAGCAGCTTAGGACGGCGCGGTAATGAAAAACTGTTTTTT
CDR3: CASSLGRRGNEKLFF

size: many
J: TRBJ2-3
D: .
length: 16
V: TRBV28
DNA: TGTGCCAGCAGTTTAAAGGCGCGGACGAGCACAGATACGCAGTATTTT
CDR3: CASSLKARTSTDTQYF

size: many
J: TRBJ1-5
D: .
length: 18
V: TRBV6-5
DNA: TGTGCCAGCAGCCCTCACCCCCCTCTTACAGGAAACAATCAGCCCCAGCATTTT
CDR3: CASSPHPPLTGNNQPQHF

size: few
J: TRBJ2-7
D: .
length: 14
V: TRBV5-1
DNA: TGCGCCAGCAGCCCCGGGACTCAAACCTACGAGCAGTACTTC
CDR3: CASSPGTQTYEQYF

size: few
J: TRBJ2-7
D: TRBD2
length: 16
V: TRBV3-1
DNA: TGTGCCAGCAGCCCCCGGTGGACTAGCGGGACCCACGAGCAGTACTTC
CDR3: CASSPRWTSGTHEQYF

size: .
J: TRBJ2-1
D: TRBD2
length: 15
V: TRBV11-2
DNA: TGTGCCAGCAGCGAGGGACTAGCTGACGGGTATGAGCAGTTCTTC
CDR3: CASSEGLADGYEQFF

size: many
J: TRBJ1-5
D: .
length: 16
V: TRBV12-3/TRBV12-4
DNA: TGTGCCAGCAGTTTAGCGCCCCGGGGCTCCGATCAGCCCCAGCATTTT
CDR3: CASSLAPRGSDQPQHF

size: .
J: TRBJ1-2
D: TRBD1
length: 16
V: TRBV4-3
DNA: TGCGCCAGCAGCCCAACTAGGACGGACAGGACCTATGGCTACACCTTC
CDR3: CASSPTRTDRTYGYTF

size: .
J: TRBJ2-3
D: TRBD2
length: 16
V: TRBV7-8
DNA: TGTGCCAGCAGCTTACGGACTAGCGGGGGATCAGATACGCAGTATTTT
CDR3: CASSLRTSGGSDTQYF

size: few
J: TRBJ2-4
D: TRBD2
length: 17
V: TRBV5-3
DNA: TGTGCCAGCAGCCAGAGGGGACTAGCGGGAACCAAAAACATTCAGTACTTC
CDR3: CASSQRGLAGTKNIQYF

size: many
J: TRBJ2-7
D: .
length: 11
V: TRBV29-1
DNA: TGCAGCGTTGGTCAGAGCTACGAGCAGTACTTC
CDR3: CSVGQSYEQYF

size: many
J: TRBJ1-1
D: TRBD1
length: 16
V: TRBV6-5
DNA: TGTGCCAGCAGTTACACCGGGACAGGGTACGGCACTGAAGCTTTCTTT
CDR3: CASSYTGTGYGTEAFF

size: many
J: TRBJ2-1
D: .
length: 13
V: TRBV7-2
DNA: TGTGCCAGCAGACTAATGGTATGGGATGAGCAGTTCTTC
CDR3: CASRLMVWDEQFF

size: many
J: TRBJ1-2
D: .
length: 13
V: TRBV6-2/TRBV6-3
DNA: TGTGCCAGCAGTTACACCCTTTCGGCGGGCTACACCTTC
CDR3: CASSYTLSAGYTF

size: .
J: TRBJ2-7
D: TRBD2
length: 21
V: TRBV11-3
DNA: TGTGCCAGCAGCCTCCCCCCGTGGGAGTCTAGCGGGAGGACTACTACCTACGAGCAGTACTTC
CDR3: CASSLPPWESSGRTTTYEQYF

size: .
J: TRBJ2-5
D: .
length: 21
V: TRBV5-1
DNA: TGCGCCAGCAGCCCTTTTCCCGGAGCCGGGACACACGAAGCGAAAAAAGAGACCCAGTACTTC
CDR3: CASSPFPGAGTHEAKKETQYF

size: .
J: TRBJ1-5
D: .
length: 16
V: TRBV5-4
DNA: TGTGCCAGCAGCTCGAGAATTAGGGAGCACAATCAGCCCCAGCATTTT
CDR3: CASSSRIREHNQPQHF

size: many
J: TRBJ2-6
D: TRBD1
length: 17
V: TRBV15
DNA: TGTGCCACCAGCAGAACCCGGACAGGAGCTGGGGCCAACGTCCTGACTTTC
CDR3: CATSRTRTGAGANVLTF

size: many
J: TRBJ2-7
D: .
length: 15
V: TRBV2
DNA: TGTGCCAGCAGTGAGGTTGGTGGGACCTCCTACGAGCAGTACTTC
CDR3: CASSEVGGTSYEQYF

size: .
J: TRBJ2-7
D: TRBD2
length: 13
V: TRBV6-1
DNA: TGTGCCAGCTCGATAGCGGGAGCTTACGAGCAGTACTTC
CDR3: CASSIAGAYEQYF

size: .
J: TRBJ1-2
D: .
length: 16
V: TRBV12-3/TRBV12-4
DNA: TGTGCCAGCGGTTTATGGTATGGGGGCGGTGGCTATGGCTACACCTTC
CDR3: CASGLWYGGGGYGYTF

size: .
J: TRBJ2-1
D: .
length: 17
V: TRBV11-2
DNA: TGTGCCAGCAGCTTAGGGCCAGGGGACCCCCGAGGGAATGAGCAGTTCTTC
CDR3: CASSLGPGDPRGNEQFF